This T cell receptor beta chain was sequenced during a study of T cell responses to AZD1222 COVID-19 vaccine. Measured with immunoSEQ multiplex PCR; TCRdb has only the in-frame clones, and not every one. This table has 150,000 or so clones, 90% appearing once. Germline V gene lookup returns CDR1 SQVTM and CDR2 ANQGSEA. Trimming removed 4 bases at V and 3 bases at J, with 12 bases between. The CDR3 has 13 amino acids. This TCR derives from an adult who received the AZD1222 COVID-19 vaccine. The chain recombines TRBV29-1 with TRBJ1-2; no reliable D call. The material was peripheral blood, obtained 28 days after the second AZD1222 dose. The CDR3 reads CSVGRALDYGYTF. The CDR3, as DNA: TGCAGCGTTGGAAGGGCTCTGGACTATGGCTACACCTTC.